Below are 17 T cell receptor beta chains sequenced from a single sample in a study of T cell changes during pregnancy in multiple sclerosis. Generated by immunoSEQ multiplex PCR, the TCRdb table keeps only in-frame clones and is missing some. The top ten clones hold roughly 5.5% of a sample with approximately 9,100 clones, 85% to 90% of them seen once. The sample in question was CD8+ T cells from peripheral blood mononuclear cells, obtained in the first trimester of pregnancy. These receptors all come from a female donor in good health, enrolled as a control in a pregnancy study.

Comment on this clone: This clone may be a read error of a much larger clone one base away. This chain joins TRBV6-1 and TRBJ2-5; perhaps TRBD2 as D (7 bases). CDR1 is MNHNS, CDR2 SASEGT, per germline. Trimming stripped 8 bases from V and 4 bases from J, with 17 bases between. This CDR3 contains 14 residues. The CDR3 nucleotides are TGTGCCAGCCTCCGGGGGGCCGAGCCAGAGACCCAGTACTTC. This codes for CASLRGAEPETQYF.

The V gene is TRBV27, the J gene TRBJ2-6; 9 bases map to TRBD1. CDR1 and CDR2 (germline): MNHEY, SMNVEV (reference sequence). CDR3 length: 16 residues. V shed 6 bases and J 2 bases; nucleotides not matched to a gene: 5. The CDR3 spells CASSPTGGTGANVLTF. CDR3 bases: TGTGCCAGCAGCCCGACAGGGGGAACTGGGGCCAACGTCCTGACTTTC.

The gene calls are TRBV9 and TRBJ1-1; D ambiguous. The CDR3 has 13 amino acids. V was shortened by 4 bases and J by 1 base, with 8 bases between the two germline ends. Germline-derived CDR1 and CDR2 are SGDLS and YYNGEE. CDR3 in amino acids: CASSPGGNTEAFF. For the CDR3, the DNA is TGTGCCAGCAGCCCCGGCGGGAACACTGAAGCTTTCTTT. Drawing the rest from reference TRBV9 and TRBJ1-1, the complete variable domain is DSGVTQTPKHLITATGQRVTLRCSPRSGDLSVYWYQQSLDQGLQFLIQYYNGEERAKGNILERFSAQQFPDLHSELNLSSLELGDSALYFCASSPGGNTEAFFGQGTRLTVV.

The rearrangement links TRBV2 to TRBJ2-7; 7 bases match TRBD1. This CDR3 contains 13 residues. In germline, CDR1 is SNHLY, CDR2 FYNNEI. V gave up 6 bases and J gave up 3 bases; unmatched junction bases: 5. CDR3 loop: CASREQGNYEQYF. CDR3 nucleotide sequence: TGTGCCAGCAGGGAACAGGGGAACTACGAGCAGTACTTC.

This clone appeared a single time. CDR3 region: CASSWGQAEKLFF. The CDR3 DNA follows: TGTGCCAGCAGCTGGGGACAGGCCGAAAAACTGTTTTTT. The chain links TRBV7-9 to TRBJ1-4, with 8 bases identical to TRBD1. V was pared by 4 bases and J by 8 bases, with 3 bases of the junction left unmatched. Germline CDR1 is SEHNR and CDR2 is FQNEAQ (reference sequence). This CDR3 has 13 amino acids.

CDR3 sequence reads: CASSQEEGQRSGANVLTF. The DNA for the CDR3 is TGCGCCAGCAGCCAAGAAGAGGGTCAGCGTTCTGGGGCCAACGTCCTGACTTTC. The rearrangement uses TRBV4-1 and TRBJ2-6, with D maybe TRBD2 (5 bases). Germline V gene sequence: CDR1 MGHRA, CDR2 YSYEKL. This CDR3 is 18 amino acids long. V was shortened by 0 bases and J by 1 base, with 13 bases between the two germline ends.

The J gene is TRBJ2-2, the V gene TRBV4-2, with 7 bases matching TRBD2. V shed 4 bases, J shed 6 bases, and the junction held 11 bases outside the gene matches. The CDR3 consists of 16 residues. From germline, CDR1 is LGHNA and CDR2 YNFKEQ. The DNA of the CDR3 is TGTGCCAGCAGCCCCGGACTAGAATACTCGTCCGGGGAGCTGTTTTTT. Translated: CASSPGLEYSSGELFF.

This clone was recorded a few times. The CDR3 DNA reads TGCGCCAGCAGCCCTCTTGACCCGAGGGACTATGGCTACACCTTC. Translation: CASSPLDPRDYGYTF. The V call is TRBV5-1, the J call TRBJ1-2, with D uncertain. CDR1 is SGHRS and CDR2 is YFSETQ in the germline V gene. The CDR3 loop spans 15 amino acids. The V end was cut by 4 bases, the J end by 3 bases, with 16 bases between.

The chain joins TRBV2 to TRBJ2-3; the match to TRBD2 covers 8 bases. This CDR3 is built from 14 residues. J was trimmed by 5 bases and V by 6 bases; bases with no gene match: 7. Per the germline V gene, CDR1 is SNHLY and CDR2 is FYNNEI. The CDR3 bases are TGTGCCAGCAGGCAAGCGGGGGAGGGAGATACGCAGTATTTT. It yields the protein CASRQAGEGDTQYF.

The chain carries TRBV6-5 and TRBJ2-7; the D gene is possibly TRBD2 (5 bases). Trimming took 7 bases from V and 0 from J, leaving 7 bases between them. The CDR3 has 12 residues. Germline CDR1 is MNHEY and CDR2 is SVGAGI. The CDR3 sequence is CASTGSSYEQYF. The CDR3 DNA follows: TGTGCCAGCACGGGGAGCTCCTACGAGCAGTACTTC.

The CDR3 DNA is TGTGCCAGCAGTCCGACTAGCGGGGGCGCAGATACGCAGTATTTT. Residues: CASSPTSGGADTQYF. The chain recombines TRBV6-1 with TRBJ2-3; 12 bases line up with TRBD2. V gave up 5 bases and J gave up 4 bases; unmatched junction bases: 4. Germline CDR1 MNHNS, CDR2 SASEGT. The CDR3 is made up of 15 amino acids.

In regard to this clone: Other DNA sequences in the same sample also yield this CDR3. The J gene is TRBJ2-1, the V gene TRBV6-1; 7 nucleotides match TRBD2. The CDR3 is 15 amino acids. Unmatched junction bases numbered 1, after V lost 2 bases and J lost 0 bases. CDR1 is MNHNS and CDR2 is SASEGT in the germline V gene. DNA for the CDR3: TGTGCCAGCAGTGAATTAGCGGGCTCCTACAATGAGCAGTTCTTC. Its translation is CASSELAGSYNEQFF.

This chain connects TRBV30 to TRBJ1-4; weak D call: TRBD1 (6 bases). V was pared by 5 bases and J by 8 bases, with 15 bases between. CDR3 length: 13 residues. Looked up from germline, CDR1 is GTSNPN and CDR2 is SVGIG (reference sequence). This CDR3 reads CAWGTTVVEKLFF. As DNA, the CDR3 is TGTGCCTGGGGGACAACCGTAGTGGAAAAACTGTTTTTT.

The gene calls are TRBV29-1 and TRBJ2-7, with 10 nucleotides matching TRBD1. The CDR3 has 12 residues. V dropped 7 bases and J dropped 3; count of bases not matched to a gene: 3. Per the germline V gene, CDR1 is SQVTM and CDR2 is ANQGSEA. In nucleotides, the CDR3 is TGCAGCGCCGGGGACAGGGGCTACGAGCAGTACTTC. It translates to CSAGDRGYEQYF.

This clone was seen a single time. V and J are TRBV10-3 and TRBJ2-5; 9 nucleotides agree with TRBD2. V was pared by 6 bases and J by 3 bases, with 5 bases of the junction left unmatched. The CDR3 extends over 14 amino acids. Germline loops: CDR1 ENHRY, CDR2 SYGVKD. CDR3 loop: CAISPGLAEETQYF. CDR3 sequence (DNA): TGTGCCATCAGCCCGGGACTAGCAGAAGAGACCCAGTACTTC.

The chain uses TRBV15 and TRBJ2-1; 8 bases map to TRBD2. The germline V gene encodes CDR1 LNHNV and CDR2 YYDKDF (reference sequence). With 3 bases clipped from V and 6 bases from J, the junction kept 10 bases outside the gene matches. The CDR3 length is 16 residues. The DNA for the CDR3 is TGTGCCACCAGCAGCAGGCGGGGGACTAGGGGCAATGAGCAGTTCTTC. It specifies CATSSRRGTRGNEQFF.

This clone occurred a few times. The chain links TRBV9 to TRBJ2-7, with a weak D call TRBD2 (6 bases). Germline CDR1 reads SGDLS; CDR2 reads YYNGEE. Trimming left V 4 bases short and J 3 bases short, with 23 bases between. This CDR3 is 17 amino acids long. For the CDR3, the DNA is TGTGCCAGCAGCCCTGCTGGGAGGACGGTCTCGGACTACGAGCAGTACTTC. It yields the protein CASSPAGRTVSDYEQYF.